The rows below give T cell receptor beta chains drawn from one sample of a study of regulatory T cells in long-lasting Graves disease. A single record per CDR3 protein comes from TCRdb applying MiXCR to the multiplex PCR reads. The sample consists of around 430,000 distinct CDR3 sequences, approximately 23% of them appearing once. Material: peripheral blood mononuclear cells (PBMCs), obtained when the disease was refractory, from a patient treated with antithyroid drugs. Source of these receptors: a female donor with Graves disease. Each CDR3 is given with its conserved first and last residue. D genes are given only for firm matches. Clone size is stated in some rows and not others, as once, few, many or a class when expanded.

once | TRBJ2-7 | TRBV30 | TRBD1 | CAWSVGQGMSYEQYF | TGTGCCTGGAGTGTGGGACAGGGAATGTCCTACGAGCAGTACTTC
few | TRBJ2-2 | TRBV7-2 | - | CASSLGTAADAGELFF | TGTGCCAGCAGCTTAGGGACCGCCGCGGACGCCGGGGAGCTGTTTTTT
many | TRBJ1-2 | TRBV28 | - | CASSFEVSNYGYTF | TGTGCCAGCAGTTTCGAGGTTTCAAACTATGGCTACACCTTC
many | TRBJ2-5 | TRBV7-2 | - | CASSRDQKETQYF | TGTGCCAGCAGCAGAGACCAGAAAGAGACCCAGTACTTC
many | TRBJ2-7 | TRBV20-1 | - | CSASGWQEVTYEQYF | TGCAGTGCATCGGGCTGGCAGGAGGTCACCTACGAGCAGTACTTC
few | TRBJ2-7 | TRBV20-1 | - | CSASGRLSYEQYF | TGCAGTGCTAGTGGGCGACTCTCCTACGAGCAGTACTTC
- | TRBJ2-2 | TRBV12-5 | - | CASGLYQGSGELFF | TGTGCTAGTGGTTTGTATCAGGGGTCCGGGGAGCTGTTTTTT
many | TRBJ1-2 | TRBV28 | - | CASSFPGGYTF | TGTGCCAGCAGTTTTCCTGGGGGCTACACCTTC
- | TRBJ2-4 | TRBV6-2/TRBV6-3 | TRBD2 | CASSPGTSDYVAKNIQYF | TGTGCCAGCAGCCCCGGGACTAGCGACTACGTAGCCAAAAACATTCAGTACTTC
few | TRBJ1-2 | TRBV7-2 | TRBD1 | CASSRIWTGGGYTF | TGTGCCAGCAGCCGAATCTGGACAGGAGGAGGCTACACCTTC
many | TRBJ1-4 | TRBV29-1 | - | CSVRSTNEKLFF | TGCAGCGTCCGTTCAACTAATGAAAAACTGTTTTTT
many | TRBJ1-1 | TRBV11-2 | TRBD1 | CASSPQEGAAAFF | TGTGCCAGCAGCCCTCAGGAGGGGGCTGCGGCTTTCTTT
- | TRBJ1-5 | TRBV4-1 | - | CASSQALLNQPQHF | TGCGCCAGCAGCCAAGCCCTCTTGAATCAGCCCCAGCATTTT
- | TRBJ2-2 | TRBV5-1 | - | CARQAELLNTGELFF | TGCGCCCGTCAGGCCGAACTTCTGAACACCGGGGAGCTGTTTTTT
- | TRBJ2-3 | TRBV27 | - | CASSLLGDTQYF | TGTGCCAGCAGTTTACTAGGAGATACGCAGTATTTT
many | TRBJ1-5 | TRBV12-3/TRBV12-4 | TRBD1 | CASSLGTGYQPQHF | TGTGCCAGCAGTTTAGGGACAGGTTATCAGCCCCAGCATTTT
many | TRBJ1-1 | TRBV7-3 | - | CASRSMNTEAFF | TGTGCCAGCAGGTCGATGAACACTGAAGCTTTCTTT
few | TRBJ2-5 | TRBV10-3 | - | CATLRGSGQETQYF | TGTGCCACCTTGAGGGGCAGCGGACAAGAGACCCAGTACTTC
- | TRBJ2-5 | TRBV6-1 | TRBD1 | CASTRTGTQETQYF | TGTGCCAGCACTCGGACAGGGACCCAAGAGACCCAGTACTTC
many | TRBJ2-7 | TRBV12-3/TRBV12-4 | TRBD2 | CASSLGSGGDEQYF | TGTGCCAGCAGTTTGGGTTCGGGAGGTGACGAGCAGTACTTC
many | TRBJ1-4 | TRBV6-5 | TRBD1 | CATSWGQVGEKLFF | TGTGCCACCAGTTGGGGACAGGTTGGTGAAAAACTGTTTTTT
- | TRBJ2-7 | TRBV27 | TRBD1 | CASSPTDRAYEQYF | TGTGCCAGCAGCCCGACCGACAGGGCCTACGAGCAGTACTTC
many | TRBJ1-4 | TRBV2 | - | CASSNLATNEKLFF | TGTGCCAGCAGTAACTTAGCAACTAATGAAAAACTGTTTTTT
many | TRBJ2-5 | TRBV2 | - | CASRVREWETQYF | TGTGCCAGCAGGGTCCGGGAGTGGGAGACCCAGTACTTC
many | TRBJ2-4 | TRBV9 | TRBD1 | CASSVRDRGSIQYF | TGTGCCAGCAGCGTCCGGGACAGGGGGTCCATTCAGTACTTC
- | TRBJ1-3 | TRBV6-1 | - | CASRGTRVGNTIYF | TGTGCCAGCCGGGGAACGAGGGTAGGAAACACCATATATTTT
- | TRBJ2-3 | TRBV18 | TRBD2 | CASSLMTSGNTDTQYF | TGTGCCAGCTCACTCATGACTAGCGGGAACACAGATACGCAGTATTTT
- | TRBJ2-7 | TRBV28 | - | CASSFWGLRSYEQYF | TGTGCCAGCAGTTTCTGGGGATTAAGGTCCTACGAGCAGTACTTC
few | TRBJ2-2 | TRBV7-2 | - | CASSLRGAINTGELFF | TGTGCCAGCAGCTTAAGGGGGGCGATCAACACCGGGGAGCTGTTTTTT
once | TRBJ2-7 | TRBV19 | TRBD2 | CASSGQREGYEQYF | TGCGCCAGTAGTGGCCAGCGGGAGGGGTACGAGCAGTACTTC
many | TRBJ1-6 | TRBV28 | - | CASRPETGNNSPLHF | TGTGCCAGCAGACCGGAAACAGGGAACAATTCACCCCTCCACTTT
many | TRBJ1-2 | TRBV11-3 | - | CASSSITTTVDGYTF | TGTGCCAGCAGCTCAATAACGACCACAGTCGATGGCTACACCTTC
few | TRBJ2-7 | TRBV12-3/TRBV12-4 | TRBD2 | CASSSIKTPPGRGTYEQYF | TGTGCCAGCAGTTCGATAAAAACACCCCCTGGGAGGGGCACCTACGAGCAGTACTTC
- | TRBJ2-5 | TRBV3-1 | - | CASSQVGAGAPQETQYF | TGTGCCAGCAGCCAAGTGGGGGCGGGGGCTCCCCAAGAGACCCAGTACTTC
few | TRBJ2-5 | TRBV7-7 | - | CASSSGSQETQYF | TGTGCTAGCAGCTCAGGATCCCAAGAGACCCAGTACTTC
many | TRBJ1-1 | TRBV28 | - | CASTNWGSIPEAFF | TGTGCCAGCACAAACTGGGGGTCGATCCCTGAAGCTTTCTTT
- | TRBJ1-2 | TRBV4-1 | - | CASSQDGDSSYGYTF | TGCGCCAGCAGCCAAGATGGGGACTCGAGCTATGGCTACACCTTC
- | TRBJ2-2 | TRBV11-3 | - | CASSVGPARLFF | TGTGCCAGCAGCGTCGGCCCCGCTCGGCTGTTTTTT
- | TRBJ1-5 | TRBV4-3 | - | CASSIDGNQPQHF | TGCGCCAGCAGCATTGACGGCAATCAGCCCCAGCATTTT
many | TRBJ2-5 | TRBV2 | - | CASIARGQETQYF | TGTGCCAGCATAGCCAGGGGCCAAGAGACCCAGTACTTC
- | TRBJ1-2 | TRBV30 | - | CAWSVGRDYGYTF | TGTGCCTGGAGTGTTGGGAGGGACTATGGCTACACCTTC
once | TRBJ1-5 | TRBV19 | - | CASSVQDGNQPQHF | TGTGCCAGTAGTGTCCAAGACGGGAATCAGCCCCAGCATTTT
many | TRBJ2-7 | TRBV6-5 | TRBD1 | CASSYTGTGGYEQYF | TGTGCCAGCAGTTACACCGGGACAGGGGGTTACGAGCAGTACTTC
many | TRBJ1-2 | TRBV29-1 | - | CSVEERTDNYGYTF | TGCAGCGTTGAAGAACGAACGGATAACTATGGCTACACCTTC
few | TRBJ1-6 | TRBV9 | - | CASSRGQSSYNSPLHF | TGTGCCAGCAGTCGGGGACAAAGCTCCTATAATTCACCCCTCCACTTT
many | TRBJ1-1 | TRBV20-1 | TRBD1 | CSAREQGRHGTEAFF | TGCAGTGCTAGAGAACAGGGGAGACACGGCACTGAAGCTTTCTTT
- | TRBJ2-4 | TRBV11-3 | TRBD2 | CASSLDFSLAGDTTTDIQYF | TGTGCCAGCAGCTTAGATTTTTCACTAGCGGGAGATACAACAACGGACATTCAGTACTTC
- | TRBJ1-1 | TRBV7-2 | - | CASGSARLNTEAFF | TGTGCCAGCGGCTCTGCACGATTGAACACTGAAGCTTTCTTT
few | TRBJ1-5 | TRBV9 | - | CASSVASAKVNQPQHF | TGTGCCAGCAGCGTAGCCTCCGCGAAAGTAAATCAGCCCCAGCATTTT
- | TRBJ2-1 | TRBV6-4 | - | CASSDTNEGEQFF | TGTGCCAGCAGTGATACTAACGAGGGTGAGCAGTTCTTC
- | TRBJ2-2 | TRBV20-1 | - | CSAEPIDRLGFAGELFF | TGCAGTGCCGAACCTATAGACAGGTTGGGTTTCGCCGGGGAGCTGTTTTTT
- | TRBJ2-7 | TRBV7-2 | TRBD1 | CASSLEWDRVGDF | TGTGCCAGCAGCTTAGAGTGGGACAGGGTCGGGGACTTC
many | TRBJ1-2 | TRBV20-1 | - | CSASYGTLRDGYTF | TGCAGTGCAAGCTATGGGACCTTACGAGATGGCTACACCTTC
- | TRBJ1-1 | TRBV5-5 | TRBD1 | CASSPGTGGNRGEAFF | TGTGCCAGCAGCCCTGGGACAGGGGGTAATCGGGGTGAAGCTTTCTTT